What follows are 2 T cell receptor beta chains derived from one specimen sequenced in a study of blood T cell repertoires in COVID-19. The method was immunoSEQ multiplex PCR; TCRdb's version includes in-frame clones alone and lacks a portion of them. This table holds about 160,000 clones, about 93% found once. Sequencing input: peripheral blood. Receptors were obtained from a woman between 50 and 59 years old with acute or convalescent COVID-19.

The chain uses TRBV30 and TRBJ1-2, with D possibly being TRBD1 (5 bases). The V end lost 5 bases, the J end lost 4 bases, and 11 bases lay between the germline ends. The germline V gene has CDR1 GTSNPN and CDR2 SVGIG (reference sequence). The CDR3 has 12 residues. CDR3 DNA sequence: TGTGCCTGGGTAGGGGCAGTCTATGGCTACACCTTC. Protein sequence: CAWVGAVYGYTF.

The count of this clone is one. The chain couples TRBV11-3 to TRBJ2-2; 7 bases match TRBD1. Germline CDR1 reads SGHNT; CDR2 reads YENEEA. The V segment lost 5 bases and the J segment 5 bases; nucleotides outside the gene matches: 8. The CDR3 length is 15 residues. The CDR3 DNA sequence: TGTGCCAGCAGCCGGGGTACCAGGGGGACCGGGGAGCTGTTTTTT. It yields the protein CASSRGTRGTGELFF.